This entry is about one T cell receptor (beta chain). The target antigen is unknown. The sample comes from a study of T cells in localized non-small cell lung cancer. Data came from immunoSEQ multiplex PCR; TCRdb stores just in-frame clones and leaves some out. The data show around 83,000 clones, approximately 86% seen once. The CDR3 has 13 amino acids. Germline CDR1 reads SGHAT; CDR2 reads FQNNGV. With 2 bases removed from V and 0 bases from J, the gap between germline ends came to 1 base. General study findings and limits: Across samples, adjacent lung featured a median roughly 60 of the top 100 tumor clones.

This sequence joins TRBV11-2 and TRBJ2-2; D is unclear. The TCR comes from a man between 40 and 70 years old with stage I squamous cell lung carcinoma. Sequenced here: peripheral blood, sampled before any cancer treatment. The CDR3 nucleotides read TGTGCCAGCAGCTTAACGAACACCGGGGAGCTGTTTTTT. It yields the protein CASSLTNTGELFF.